This record concerns one T cell receptor beta chain sequence. The antigen it recognizes is unknown. The input lacks base qualities; no much larger clone sits a single base away. V gives up 3 bases and J gives up 7 bases, and the segment between their germline ends measures 9 bases. CDR1 SQVTM and CDR2 ANQGSEA were looked up in the germline V gene. The CDR3 numbers 11 residues from cysteine through phenylalanine. The kept DNA is CDR3 alone, 33 bases in frame from the first base. These data are taken from a study of T cells in Graves' hyperthyroidism and ophthalmopathy (dated by TCRdb to the late 2010s). Study-level background: Peripheral blood samples were taken at the time of initial diagnosis, prior to any treatment. The paper reports TCR Vbeta CDR3 sequencing of 135 peripheral blood samples: approximately 41 ophthalmopathy, some 80 hyperthyroidism and around 17 progressor patients. In addition, the study compared T-cell repertoires in thyroid tissue and in blood from five or six Graves' hyperthyroidism patients. A discovery cohort of roughly 100 patients, about 40 with Graves' ophthalmopathy and 55 to 65 with stable Graves' hyperthyroidism, was used to find distinguishing TCR V-J signatures. Whether ophthalmopathy could be predicted prospectively was tested in an independent validation cohort made up of approximately 19 hyperthyroidism patients plus 17 patients who later progressed to ophthalmopathy. Following sampling, methimazole starting at 30 mg daily was given to hyperthyroidism patients, and high-dose intravenous methylprednisolone was given to ophthalmopathy patients. The 75 to 100 discovery patients were divided at random into training and test sets in a 7:3 ratio.

Overall results and qualifications from the work: In validation, progression to ophthalmopathy was predicted by the model with about 70% sensitivity and nearly 75% specificity, a median of approximately 6.5 months before onset. No statistical method was used to set the sample size in advance, and investigators knew the group allocation. Blood samples also contained most of the expanded thyroid clonotypes (frequency above 0.001), which suggests that blood repertoires may reflect thyroid immune responses. Ophthalmopathy was separated from stable hyperthyroidism by a 13 V-J signature model, with roughly 88% sensitivity and approximately 81% specificity obtained in cross-validation and 80%/75% obtained in testing.

Ophthalmopathy patients had moderately to severely active disease, with a Clinical Activity Score of 3 or more, a NOSPECS grade of 4 or more, and a disease duration of less than 3 months. Patients with uncontrolled infections, other autoimmune diseases, pregnancy or lactation were excluded. Diagnoses were based on clinical symptoms, serum thyroxine and TRAb, thyroid ultrasound and orbital computed tomography. Ficoll-Paque density gradient centrifugation was used to isolate PBMCs from about 9 ml of fresh peripheral blood. Total RNA was extracted with Trizol reagent, and quality was checked on an Agilent 2100 Bioanalyzer. Amplification of TCR beta CDR3 regions was carried out from RNA transcripts. For the first round of RT-PCR on the TCR CDR3, the HTBI primer set was used together with the Qiagen OneStep RT-PCR kit. Libraries were constructed in a second round of multiplex PCR, after which size selection and purification were performed. Libraries were sequenced paired-end with 100 bp reads on an Illumina HiSeq2000. Per the authors' processing: SOAPnuke was used to process the raw data, with reads discarded if the reads contained adapters or uncalled bases, had a mean Phred below 15, or lacked an exact constant-primer or identifier match. COPE v1.2.5 was used to merge the high-quality paired reads, and each unique nucleotide sequence was defined as a clonotype. MiTCR v1.1 was used to align the clonotypes against IMGT TRBV, TRBD and TRBJ reference segments. The analysis included only V-J combinations with a frequency above 0.0001, which together covered approximately 99% of the repertoires. The TCS score was defined as the ratio of F50 (clonal expansion) to E x V (chaos), calculated using BLOSUM62-based TCRdist between CDR3 peptides within each V-J. Welch's t-statistics and random forest reduced 500 to 650 V-J features to roughly 13, which were used in a naive Bayes classifier (R e1071). TCRdb trimmed public reads at Q25 via fastp, called clones via MiXCR and kept in-frame beta chains. Each entry is one CDR3 protein sequence, shown with its most common DNA and genes. These V and J calls are TCRdb output, not the study's own analysis. In this sample the table shows 400,000 or so distinct CDR3 sequences, around 15% of which occur a single time. The ten largest clones add up to 25% to 30% of the sample.

This receptor was taken from a man aged 50 to 59 with Graves' ophthalmopathy. Material: blood. The receptor chain draws on TRBV29-1 and TRBJ1-2; no confident D gene assignment can be made. The DNA sequence is given as TGCAGCGTTGAGACTGGGTTTGGCTACACCTTC. It is translated as CSVETGFGYTF.